These T cell receptor beta chains were read from a single sample in a study of blood T cell repertoires in COVID-19. Sequenced by immunoSEQ multiplex PCR; TCRdb stores in-frame clones only, minus some. The sample includes more than 70,000 clones, around 86% of them seen just once. Sequenced material: peripheral blood. These receptors came from a man aged 60-69 years with acute or convalescent COVID-19. Both conserved end residues are part of each CDR3. The order of the fields is clone size, D gene, J gene, V gene, CDR3 DNA, CDR3 protein. D genes are given only for firm matches. Clone size is shown for a subset of rows, as once, few, many or a class of expanded clone.

clone_size: .
d_call: .
j_call: TRBJ2-1
v_call: TRBV21-1
cdr3_nt: TGTGCCAGCAGCACCAGATTGGAATTAGGGACTAGCGACTACAATGAGCAGTTCTTC
cdr3_aa: CASSTRLELGTSDYNEQFF

clone_size: .
d_call: .
j_call: TRBJ1-1
v_call: TRBV10-3
cdr3_nt: TGTGCCACCCTGCGGGACTCGGCGGGCACTGAAGCTTTCTTT
cdr3_aa: CATLRDSAGTEAFF

clone_size: .
d_call: TRBD1
j_call: TRBJ2-1
v_call: TRBV29-1
cdr3_nt: TGCAGCGTCCGGGACAGCTACAATGAGCAGTTCTTC
cdr3_aa: CSVRDSYNEQFF

clone_size: .
d_call: .
j_call: TRBJ2-1
v_call: TRBV30
cdr3_nt: TGTGCCTGGGACAGGCTGGATGAGCAGTTCTTC
cdr3_aa: CAWDRLDEQFF

clone_size: few
d_call: TRBD1
j_call: TRBJ1-2
v_call: TRBV10-3
cdr3_nt: TGTGCCATCAGGCGGGACAGTGAGGGCTATGGCTACACCTTC
cdr3_aa: CAIRRDSEGYGYTF

clone_size: few
d_call: .
j_call: TRBJ1-6
v_call: TRBV6-2/TRBV6-3
cdr3_nt: TGTGCCAGCAGTTACCCACTAAATTCACCCCTCCACTTT
cdr3_aa: CASSYPLNSPLHF

clone_size: .
d_call: .
j_call: TRBJ1-6
v_call: TRBV10-3
cdr3_nt: TGTGCCATCAGTGATAGGGACACAAATTCACCCCTCCACTTT
cdr3_aa: CAISDRDTNSPLHF

clone_size: .
d_call: TRBD1
j_call: TRBJ1-1
v_call: TRBV11-1
cdr3_nt: TGTGCCAGCAGCCAAGGACAGGGGAGGACTGAAGCTTTCTTT
cdr3_aa: CASSQGQGRTEAFF

clone_size: .
d_call: TRBD2
j_call: TRBJ2-3
v_call: TRBV6-5
cdr3_nt: TGTGCCAGCAGTAGGGCTAGCGGAGCCGGAGATACGCAGTATTTT
cdr3_aa: CASSRASGAGDTQYF

clone_size: .
d_call: TRBD2
j_call: TRBJ2-1
v_call: TRBV2
cdr3_nt: TGTGCCAGCCACCAACGTAGCGGGGGGGCCTTTGAGCAGTTCTTC
cdr3_aa: CASHQRSGGAFEQFF

clone_size: .
d_call: TRBD1
j_call: TRBJ2-7
v_call: TRBV19
cdr3_nt: TGTGCCAGTAGTACCGCGGGACAGGGGGCGTACGAGCAGTACTTC
cdr3_aa: CASSTAGQGAYEQYF

clone_size: .
d_call: .
j_call: TRBJ1-5
v_call: TRBV6-5
cdr3_nt: TGTGCCAGCAGTTACTTCAGGGACTCGCAGCCCCAGCATTTT
cdr3_aa: CASSYFRDSQPQHF

clone_size: .
d_call: TRBD1
j_call: TRBJ2-7
v_call: TRBV19
cdr3_nt: TGTGCCACCGACCGGGGGGACAGGGTCTCCAACGAGCAGTACTTC
cdr3_aa: CATDRGDRVSNEQYF

clone_size: .
d_call: .
j_call: TRBJ2-1
v_call: TRBV23-1
cdr3_nt: TGCGCAACAAATACCCTCGTCCATGAGCAGTTCTTC
cdr3_aa: CATNTLVHEQFF

clone_size: .
d_call: TRBD1
j_call: TRBJ1-1
v_call: TRBV4-1
cdr3_nt: TGCGCCAGCAGCCCAGCGGACAGGGACCCTGAAGCTTTCTTT
cdr3_aa: CASSPADRDPEAFF

clone_size: few
d_call: TRBD2
j_call: TRBJ2-7
v_call: TRBV3-1/TRBV3-2
cdr3_nt: TGTGCCAGCAGCCAAATTATTAGCGGGATCGTGGAGCAGTACTTC
cdr3_aa: CASSQIISGIVEQYF

clone_size: .
d_call: .
j_call: TRBJ2-7
v_call: TRBV20-1
cdr3_nt: TGCAGTGCTAGTATCCGGTCCTCCTACGAGCAGTACTTC
cdr3_aa: CSASIRSSYEQYF

clone_size: .
d_call: TRBD1
j_call: TRBJ2-7
v_call: TRBV19
cdr3_nt: TGTGCCAGTAGTATAGGGGTGGGACAGGGGTACGAGCAGTACTTC
cdr3_aa: CASSIGVGQGYEQYF

clone_size: .
d_call: TRBD2
j_call: TRBJ2-3
v_call: TRBV14
cdr3_nt: TGTGCCAGCAGCCTTACTAGCGGCGTAGATACGCAGTATTTT
cdr3_aa: CASSLTSGVDTQYF

clone_size: .
d_call: .
j_call: TRBJ2-5
v_call: TRBV7-9
cdr3_nt: TGTGCCAGCACCGAACCTATGATTGGAGGAGAGACCCAGTACTTC
cdr3_aa: CASTEPMIGGETQYF

clone_size: .
d_call: TRBD2
j_call: TRBJ2-1
v_call: TRBV5-1
cdr3_nt: TGCGCCAGCAGCTCCGCACCAGCGGGGGCTGCCTACAATGAGCAGTTCTTC
cdr3_aa: CASSSAPAGAAYNEQFF

clone_size: .
d_call: TRBD2
j_call: TRBJ2-1
v_call: TRBV11-2
cdr3_nt: TGTGCCAGCAGCGCCGGGACTAGCGGGGGCTACAATGAGCAGTTCTTC
cdr3_aa: CASSAGTSGGYNEQFF

clone_size: .
d_call: TRBD1
j_call: TRBJ1-1
v_call: TRBV12-5
cdr3_nt: TGTGCTAGTGCACTGGATCCTTGGGGACAGGCTGCTTTCTTT
cdr3_aa: CASALDPWGQAAFF

clone_size: once
d_call: TRBD2
j_call: TRBJ2-3
v_call: TRBV18
cdr3_nt: TGTGCCAGCTCACCACCGGCTAGCGGGGGCACAGATACGCAGTATTTT
cdr3_aa: CASSPPASGGTDTQYF

clone_size: .
d_call: TRBD1
j_call: TRBJ1-1
v_call: TRBV7-3
cdr3_nt: TGTGCCAGCAGCTTATATGGAACAGGGGGCACTGAAGCTTTCTTT
cdr3_aa: CASSLYGTGGTEAFF

clone_size: .
d_call: .
j_call: TRBJ1-4
v_call: TRBV2
cdr3_nt: TGTGCCAGCGGGGCAACTTTAGCCTCTAATGAAAAACTGTTTTTT
cdr3_aa: CASGATLASNEKLFF

clone_size: .
d_call: TRBD1
j_call: TRBJ1-5
v_call: TRBV19
cdr3_nt: TGTGCCAGTCTAACACCGACCGGGACAGGGAGTTTCAGCAATCAGCCCCAGCATTTT
cdr3_aa: CASLTPTGTGSFSNQPQHF

clone_size: .
d_call: .
j_call: TRBJ1-1
v_call: TRBV5-1
cdr3_nt: TGCGCCAGCAGCTTGGACAAAAACACTGAAGCTTTCTTT
cdr3_aa: CASSLDKNTEAFF

clone_size: .
d_call: .
j_call: TRBJ1-6
v_call: TRBV13
cdr3_nt: TGTGCCAGCAGCTTAGTTGGGCCGGTGGGTTCACCCCTCCACTTT
cdr3_aa: CASSLVGPVGSPLHF

clone_size: once
d_call: TRBD1
j_call: TRBJ2-1
v_call: TRBV7-2
cdr3_nt: TGTGCCAGCAGCTTACAAGGACAGGGCAATGAGCAGTTCTTC
cdr3_aa: CASSLQGQGNEQFF

clone_size: .
d_call: .
j_call: TRBJ1-2
v_call: TRBV6-4
cdr3_nt: TGTGCCAGCAGTGACTCGGGAGGGGGACACGTCTATGGCTACACCTTC
cdr3_aa: CASSDSGGGHVYGYTF

clone_size: .
d_call: TRBD1
j_call: TRBJ1-6
v_call: TRBV27
cdr3_nt: TGTGCCAGCAGTTTTCAGGGGGCGAATTCACCCCTCCACTTT
cdr3_aa: CASSFQGANSPLHF

clone_size: .
d_call: .
j_call: TRBJ1-5
v_call: TRBV6-5
cdr3_nt: TGTGCCAGCAGTTCTGGGGGGGTTAGCAATCAGCCCCAGCATTTT
cdr3_aa: CASSSGGVSNQPQHF

clone_size: .
d_call: TRBD1
j_call: TRBJ2-2
v_call: TRBV6-5
cdr3_nt: TGTGCCAGCAGTTCAAGGACAGGGGGCAACACCGGGGAGCTGTTTTTT
cdr3_aa: CASSSRTGGNTGELFF

clone_size: few
d_call: .
j_call: TRBJ1-5
v_call: TRBV5-1
cdr3_nt: TGCGCCAGCAGCACTGACGGAGTCGACAATCAGCCCCAGCATTTT
cdr3_aa: CASSTDGVDNQPQHF

clone_size: .
d_call: TRBD2
j_call: TRBJ2-3
v_call: TRBV5-1
cdr3_nt: TGCGCCAGCAGCCCAGGACTAGCCTTTCGGATAGATACGCAGTATTTT
cdr3_aa: CASSPGLAFRIDTQYF

clone_size: .
d_call: TRBD2
j_call: TRBJ2-1
v_call: TRBV19
cdr3_nt: TGTGCCAGTACGAGCGGGGGAGTCCGGGCTTACAATGAGCAGTTCTTC
cdr3_aa: CASTSGGVRAYNEQFF

clone_size: once
d_call: .
j_call: TRBJ2-1
v_call: TRBV11-2
cdr3_nt: TGTGCCAGCAGCTTAGGGGGCAACACTCAGTTCTTC
cdr3_aa: CASSLGGNTQFF

clone_size: .
d_call: .
j_call: TRBJ1-3
v_call: TRBV21-1
cdr3_nt: TGTGCCAGCAGCCGAACCGACGGGACAGGGTCTGGAAACACCATATATTTT
cdr3_aa: CASSRTDGTGSGNTIYF

clone_size: .
d_call: .
j_call: TRBJ1-1
v_call: TRBV4-2
cdr3_nt: TGTGCCAGCAGCCAAGTAGGGGTATGGACTGAAGCTTTCTTT
cdr3_aa: CASSQVGVWTEAFF

clone_size: .
d_call: .
j_call: TRBJ2-7
v_call: TRBV6-6
cdr3_nt: TGTGCCACCCTACCCGATAGAAGCTCCTACGAGCAGTACTTC
cdr3_aa: CATLPDRSSYEQYF

clone_size: few
d_call: .
j_call: TRBJ2-2
v_call: TRBV10-1
cdr3_nt: TGCGCCAGCAGCAGCGTGAACACCGGGGAGCTGTTTTTT
cdr3_aa: CASSSVNTGELFF